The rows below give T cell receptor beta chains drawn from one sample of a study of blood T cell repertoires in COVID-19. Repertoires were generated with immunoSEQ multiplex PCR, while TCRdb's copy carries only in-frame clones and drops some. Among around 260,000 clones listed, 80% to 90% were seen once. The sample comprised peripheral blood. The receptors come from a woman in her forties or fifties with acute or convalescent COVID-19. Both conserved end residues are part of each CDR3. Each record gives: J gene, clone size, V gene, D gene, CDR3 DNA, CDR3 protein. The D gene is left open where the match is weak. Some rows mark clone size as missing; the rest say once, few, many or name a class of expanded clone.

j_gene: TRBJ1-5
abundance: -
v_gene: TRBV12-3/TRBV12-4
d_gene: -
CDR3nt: TGTGCCAGCACCACAGGCGTAAGTCAGCCCCAGCATTTT
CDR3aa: CASTTGVSQPQHF

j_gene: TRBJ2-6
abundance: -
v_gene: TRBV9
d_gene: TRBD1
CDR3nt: TGTGCCAGCAGCGTAGGGAGGGCGGGACAGGCGATCTCTGGGGCCAACGTCCTGACTTTC
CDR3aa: CASSVGRAGQAISGANVLTF

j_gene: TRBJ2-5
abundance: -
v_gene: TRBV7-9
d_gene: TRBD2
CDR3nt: TGTGCCAGCAGCACCCCCCGGACTAGCGGTCTAACCCAGTACTTC
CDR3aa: CASSTPRTSGLTQYF

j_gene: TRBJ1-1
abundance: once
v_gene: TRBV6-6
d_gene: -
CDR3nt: TGTGCCAGCAGTTACTGGGGGGAGAACACTGAAGCTTTCTTT
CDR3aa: CASSYWGENTEAFF

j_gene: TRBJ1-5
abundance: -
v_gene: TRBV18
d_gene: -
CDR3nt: TGTGCCAGCTCACCAACAGCCAATCAGCCCCAGCATTTT
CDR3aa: CASSPTANQPQHF

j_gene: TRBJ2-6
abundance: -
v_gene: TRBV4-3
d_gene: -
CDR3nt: TGCGCCAGCAGCCAATCAGAGGGCGCAGGGGCCAACGTCCTGACTTTC
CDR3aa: CASSQSEGAGANVLTF

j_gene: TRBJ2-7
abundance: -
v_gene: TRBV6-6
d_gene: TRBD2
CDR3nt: TGTGCCAGCAGTTACGAGGTTAGCGGGCGCCGCGAGCAGTACTTC
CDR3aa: CASSYEVSGRREQYF

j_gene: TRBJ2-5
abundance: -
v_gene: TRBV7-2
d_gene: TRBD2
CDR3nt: TGTGCCAGCAGCCCAGGGGGTGGACTAGCGGTCGGAGAGACCCAGTACTTC
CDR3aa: CASSPGGGLAVGETQYF

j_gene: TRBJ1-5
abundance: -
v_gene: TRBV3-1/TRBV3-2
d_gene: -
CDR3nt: TGTGCCAGCAGCCCAGGGGTTAATCAGCCCCAGCATTTT
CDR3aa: CASSPGVNQPQHF

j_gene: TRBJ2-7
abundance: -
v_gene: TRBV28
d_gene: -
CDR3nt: TGTGCCAGCAGTTACCCTCCCCGGACAGGAGGGAGGAACGAGCAGTACTTC
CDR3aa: CASSYPPRTGGRNEQYF

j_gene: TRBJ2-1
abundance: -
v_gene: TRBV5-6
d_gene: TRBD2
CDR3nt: TGTGCCAGCAGCCCGGAGCGGGGACCATACAATGAGCAGTTCTTC
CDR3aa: CASSPERGPYNEQFF

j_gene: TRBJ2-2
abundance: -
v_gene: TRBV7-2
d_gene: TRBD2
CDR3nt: TGTGCCAGCAGCCCACGGGCAGCGGGAGCCGGGGAGCTGTTTTTT
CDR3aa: CASSPRAAGAGELFF

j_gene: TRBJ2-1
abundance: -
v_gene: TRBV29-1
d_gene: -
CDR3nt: TGCAGCGTTGGGCAGGGGGGTAATGAGCAGTTCTTC
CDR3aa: CSVGQGGNEQFF

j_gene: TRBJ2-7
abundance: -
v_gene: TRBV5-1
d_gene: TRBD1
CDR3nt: TGCGCCAGCAGTATACAGGGGGACCCCTCCTACGAGCAGTACTTC
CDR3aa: CASSIQGDPSYEQYF

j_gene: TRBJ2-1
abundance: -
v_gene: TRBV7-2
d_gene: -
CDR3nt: TGTGCCAGCAGTCAATCTCGGGAATTCTATGAGCAGTTCTTC
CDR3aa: CASSQSREFYEQFF

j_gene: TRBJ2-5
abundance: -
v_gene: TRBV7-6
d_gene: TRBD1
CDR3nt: TGTGCCAGCAGCTTAAGGCCCTCGGGACAGGGCGTTGCAGAGACCCAGTACTTC
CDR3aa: CASSLRPSGQGVAETQYF

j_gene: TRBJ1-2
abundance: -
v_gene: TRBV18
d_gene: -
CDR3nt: TGTGCCAGCTCACCTTCAGGGACACCTAGATATGGCTACACCTTC
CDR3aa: CASSPSGTPRYGYTF

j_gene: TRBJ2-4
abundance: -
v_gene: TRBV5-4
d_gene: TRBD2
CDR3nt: TGTGCCAGCAGCTCAGGACTAGCGGGAGGGAGGGGCAAAAACATTCAGTACTTC
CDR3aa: CASSSGLAGGRGKNIQYF

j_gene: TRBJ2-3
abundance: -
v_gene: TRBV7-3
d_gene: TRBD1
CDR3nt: TGTGCCAGCAGCTTATGGGGACAGGGACCAAATACGCAGTATTTT
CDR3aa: CASSLWGQGPNTQYF

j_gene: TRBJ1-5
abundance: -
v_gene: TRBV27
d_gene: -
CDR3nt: TGTGCCAGCAGTTTAAGTGAAGCCACGATAGGCAATCAGCCCCAGCATTTT
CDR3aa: CASSLSEATIGNQPQHF

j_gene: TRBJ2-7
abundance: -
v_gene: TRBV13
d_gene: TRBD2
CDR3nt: TGTGCCAGCAGCTGGAGACTAGCGGGTATACGAACGTACGAGCAGTACTTC
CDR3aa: CASSWRLAGIRTYEQYF

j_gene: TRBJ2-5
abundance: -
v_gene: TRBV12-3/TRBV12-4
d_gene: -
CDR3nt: TGTGCCAGCAGCAACAGGGTGGTCGAGACCCAGTACTTC
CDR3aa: CASSNRVVETQYF

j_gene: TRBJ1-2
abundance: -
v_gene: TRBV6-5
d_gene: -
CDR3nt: TGTGCCAGCAGGACGGCAGGCGCTAACTATGGCTACACCTTC
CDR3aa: CASRTAGANYGYTF

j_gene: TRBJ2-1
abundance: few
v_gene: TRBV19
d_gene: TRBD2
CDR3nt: TGTGCCAGTAGTGTAAGACTAGCGGGAGGTTTTGAGCAGTTCTTC
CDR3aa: CASSVRLAGGFEQFF

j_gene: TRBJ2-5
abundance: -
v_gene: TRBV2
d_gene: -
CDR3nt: TGTGCCAGCAAGGGACAACTACAAGAGACCCAGTACTTC
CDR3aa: CASKGQLQETQYF

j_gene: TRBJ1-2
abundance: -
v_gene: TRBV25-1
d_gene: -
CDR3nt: TGTGCCAGCAGTGAACAGGCCTCTGGCTATGGCTACACCTTC
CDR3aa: CASSEQASGYGYTF

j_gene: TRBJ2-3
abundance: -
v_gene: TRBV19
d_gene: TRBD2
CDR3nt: TGTGCCAGCGGGACTAGAGACACAGATACGCAGTATTTT
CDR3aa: CASGTRDTDTQYF

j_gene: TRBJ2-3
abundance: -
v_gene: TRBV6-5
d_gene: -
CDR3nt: TGTGCCAGTCTTGATAGGGGGTCAGCAGATACGCAGTATTTT
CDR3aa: CASLDRGSADTQYF

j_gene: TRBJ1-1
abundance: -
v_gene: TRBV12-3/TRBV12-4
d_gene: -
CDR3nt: TGTGCCAGCAGTTTAGAGGGGGAGGAAGCTTTCTTT
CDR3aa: CASSLEGEEAFF

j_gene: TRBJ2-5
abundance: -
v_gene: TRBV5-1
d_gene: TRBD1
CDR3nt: TGCGCCAGCAGCGGAATGGGACAGGGGAGGACAGAGACCCAGTACTTC
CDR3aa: CASSGMGQGRTETQYF

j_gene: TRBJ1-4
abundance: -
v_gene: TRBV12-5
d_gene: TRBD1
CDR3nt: TGTGCTAGTGGTTTGGTACCAGGGGGCTGTGAAAAACTGTTTTTT
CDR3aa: CASGLVPGGCEKLFF

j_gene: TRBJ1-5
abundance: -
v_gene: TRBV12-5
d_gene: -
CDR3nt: TGTGCTAGTGGTTTCAGGGAAGATCAGCCCCAGCATTTT
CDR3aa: CASGFREDQPQHF

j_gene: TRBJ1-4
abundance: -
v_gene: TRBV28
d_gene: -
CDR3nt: TGTGCCAGCATAACCGGGGGTAGGGAAAAACTGTTTTTT
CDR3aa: CASITGGREKLFF

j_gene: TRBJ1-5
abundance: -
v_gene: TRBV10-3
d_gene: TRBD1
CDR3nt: TGTGCCATCAGTGACCATCCCCTGGACAGGAACAATCAGCCCCAGCATTTT
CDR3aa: CAISDHPLDRNNQPQHF

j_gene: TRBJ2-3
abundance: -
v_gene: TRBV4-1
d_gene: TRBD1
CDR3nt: TGCGCCAGCAGCCAAATCCCCCCCGGGACAGGGGGGACAGATACGCAGTATTTT
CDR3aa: CASSQIPPGTGGTDTQYF

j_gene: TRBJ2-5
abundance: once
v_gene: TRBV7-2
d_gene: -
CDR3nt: TGTGCCAGCAGCCCTCATATGGCAGAGACCCAGTACTTC
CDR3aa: CASSPHMAETQYF

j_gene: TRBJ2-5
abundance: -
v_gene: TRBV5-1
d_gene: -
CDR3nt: TGCGCCAGCAGCTTGGGGGGGCCAAGGGAGACCCAGTACTTC
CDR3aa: CASSLGGPRETQYF

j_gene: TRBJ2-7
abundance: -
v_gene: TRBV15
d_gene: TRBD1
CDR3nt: TGTGCCACCAGCAGAGTAGGGACAGCCTACGAGCAGTACTTC
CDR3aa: CATSRVGTAYEQYF

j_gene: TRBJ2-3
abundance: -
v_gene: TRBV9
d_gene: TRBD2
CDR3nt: TGTGCCAGCAGCGTAGGATCCAGCGGGAGGGCCCAGTATTTT
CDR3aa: CASSVGSSGRAQYF

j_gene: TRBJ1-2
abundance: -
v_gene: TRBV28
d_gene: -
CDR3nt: TGTGCCAGCAGTGCCCCAGGTGGGGGGGACTATGGCTACACCTTC
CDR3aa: CASSAPGGGDYGYTF

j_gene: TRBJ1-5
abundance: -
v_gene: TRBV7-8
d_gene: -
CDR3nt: TGTGCCAGCTGTCCTTATAGCAATCAGCCCCAGCATTTT
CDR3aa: CASCPYSNQPQHF

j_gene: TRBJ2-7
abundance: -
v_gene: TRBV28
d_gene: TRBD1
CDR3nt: TGTGCCAGCAGTTTAGGGCCGGACAGGGAGTACTTC
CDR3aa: CASSLGPDREYF

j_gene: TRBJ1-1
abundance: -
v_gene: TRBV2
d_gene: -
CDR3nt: TGTGCCAGCAGCCCCCCCTTTGGGGCTCGTACTGAAGCTTTCTTT
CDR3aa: CASSPPFGARTEAFF

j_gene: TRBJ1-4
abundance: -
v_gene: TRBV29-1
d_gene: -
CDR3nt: TGCAGCGTTGAGGTGGTGGGGGGAAATGAAAAACTGTTTTTT
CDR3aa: CSVEVVGGNEKLFF

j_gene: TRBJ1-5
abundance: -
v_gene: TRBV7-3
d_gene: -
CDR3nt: TGTGCCAGCAGCTTAACTGGGGGCGAGCAGCCCCAGCATTTT
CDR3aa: CASSLTGGEQPQHF

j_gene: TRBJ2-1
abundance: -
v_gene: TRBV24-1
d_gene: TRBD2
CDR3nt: TGTGCCACCAGTGACCCAAGGACTAGCGGGATACGGCAGTTCTTC
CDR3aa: CATSDPRTSGIRQFF

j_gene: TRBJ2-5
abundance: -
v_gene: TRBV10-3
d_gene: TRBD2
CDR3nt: TGTGCCATCAGTGAGTCGGCGTGGGAGGGCCTCCAAGAGACCCAGTACTTC
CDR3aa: CAISESAWEGLQETQYF

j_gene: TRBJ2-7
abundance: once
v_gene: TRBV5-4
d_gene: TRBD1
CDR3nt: TGTGCCAGCAGCCCTAGGACAGGGTCAGCGGGCGAGCAGTACTTC
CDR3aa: CASSPRTGSAGEQYF

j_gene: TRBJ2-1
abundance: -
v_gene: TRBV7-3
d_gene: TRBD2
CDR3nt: TGTGCCAGCAGCCCTGGACTAGCGCGAGACAATGAGCAGTTCTTC
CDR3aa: CASSPGLARDNEQFF

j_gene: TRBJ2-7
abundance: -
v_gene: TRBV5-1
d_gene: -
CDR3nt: TGCGCCAGCAGCTTGGGGCGAACAGGGACCAACGAGCAGTACTTC
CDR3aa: CASSLGRTGTNEQYF

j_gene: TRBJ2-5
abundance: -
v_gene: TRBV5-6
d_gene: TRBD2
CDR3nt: TGTGCCAGCAGCTTCTCCCCCCTAGCGGGAGTGGAGACCCAGTACTTC
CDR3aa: CASSFSPLAGVETQYF

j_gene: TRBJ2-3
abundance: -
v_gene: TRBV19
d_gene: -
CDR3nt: TGTGCCAGTAGTTCCCGGACAAGCACAGATACGCAGTATTTT
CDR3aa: CASSSRTSTDTQYF

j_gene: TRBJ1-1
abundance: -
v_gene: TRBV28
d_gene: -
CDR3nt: TGTGCCAGCAGTTTACAGGACACTGAAGCTTTCTTT
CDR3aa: CASSLQDTEAFF

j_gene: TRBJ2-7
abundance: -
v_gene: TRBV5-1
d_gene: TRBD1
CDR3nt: TGCGCCAGCAGCTTGGGGAATGGGGACAGGGGTGATTACGAGCAGTACTTC
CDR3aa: CASSLGNGDRGDYEQYF

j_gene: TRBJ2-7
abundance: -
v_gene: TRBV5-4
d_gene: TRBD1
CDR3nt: TGTGCCAGCAGCTTCGATCCGGGACAGGGCTCCTACGAGCAGTACTTC
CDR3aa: CASSFDPGQGSYEQYF

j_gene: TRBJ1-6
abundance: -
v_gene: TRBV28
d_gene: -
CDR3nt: TGTGCCAGCAGTTTATATATTGGTGGGGCCCTCAATTCACCCCTCCACTTT
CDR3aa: CASSLYIGGALNSPLHF

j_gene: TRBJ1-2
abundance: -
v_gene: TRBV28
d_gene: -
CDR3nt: TGTGCCAGCAGCCGGTATGGCTACACCTTC
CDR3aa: CASSRYGYTF

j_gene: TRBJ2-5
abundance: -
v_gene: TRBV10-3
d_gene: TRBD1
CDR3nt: TGTGCCACCCGGGGACAGGGAGGGTCAGAGACCCAGTACTTC
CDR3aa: CATRGQGGSETQYF

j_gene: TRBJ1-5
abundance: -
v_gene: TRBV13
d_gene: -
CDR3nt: TGTGCCAGCAGCTTAGGAACAGGGAGAGAGCCCCAGCATTTT
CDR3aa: CASSLGTGREPQHF